This entry lists 21 T cell receptor beta chains sequenced from one sample in a study of T cell clones after liver transplantation (dated by TCRdb to about 2019). The method was the immunoSEQ multiplex PCR assay. As stored in TCRdb, this immuneACCESS dataset retains in-frame rearrangements with V and J assigned. A fraction of the clones does not appear; measured against another copy, unresolved V genes explain less than half of the discrepancy, and the remainder lacks a known reason. Counted in this sample were under 85,000 clones; under 90% of them appeared once. The top ten constitute about 0.79% of the sample. The sample consisted of CD4+ T cells from blood, taken 12 months after liver transplant. Receptors originate from a human patient who received a liver transplant. After a transplant, some T cells may be of graft donor origin.

This clone has a handful of counts. The J gene is TRBJ2-3, the V gene TRBV11-2; TRBD2 might be the D (6 bases). The CDR3 has 17 residues. CDR1 is SGHAT and CDR2 is FQNNGV in the germline V gene. V dropped 5 bases and J dropped 2 bases, with 20 bases sitting between them. The CDR3 nucleotides are TGTGCCAGCAGCATCGGGGGAGGACGGTATTACACAGATACGCAGTATTTT. Its protein is CASSIGGGRYYTDTQYF.

The chain recombines TRBV29-1 with TRBJ2-1; tentatively, D is TRBD2 (5 bases). Germline CDR1 SQVTM, CDR2 ANQGSEA. This CDR3 is 15 amino acids long. V shed 4 bases and J shed 2 bases, with 15 bases lying between them. Here the CDR3 reads CSVGALQRAYNEQFF. CDR3 in DNA: TGCAGCGTTGGGGCCTTACAGAGGGCCTACAATGAGCAGTTCTTC.

Concerning this clone: Germline is not matched at one junction end, which may reflect a read error. V usage is TRBV28 and J usage is TRBJ1-2; 8 nucleotides align to TRBD1. The germline gives CDR1 MDHEN, CDR2 SYDVKM. The CDR3 is made up of 11 amino acids. The CDR3 DNA sequence: TGTGCCAGCAGTTTCTCGGACAGGGCAGCCTTC. Its translation is CASSFSDRAAF.

This clone was observed once. The chain links TRBV6-6 to TRBJ2-7; possible D gene TRBD2, 6 bases. The V gene's germline CDR1 is MNHNY and CDR2 SVGAGI (reference sequence). Trimming cost V 6 bases and J 6 bases, with 15 bases left between them. The CDR3 has 13 residues. The DNA for the CDR3 is TGTGCCAGCAGAAACTCGGGGGACGGCGAGCAGTACTTC. It yields the protein CASRNSGDGEQYF.

V usage is TRBV7-9 and J usage is TRBJ1-4; tentative D call: TRBD1 (5 bases). V was shortened by 5 bases and J by 5 bases, with 15 bases between the two germline ends. Germline values: CDR1 SEHNR, CDR2 FQNEAQ (reference sequence). This CDR3 comprises 15 residues. The CDR3 loop reads CASSARGRSNEKLFF. The CDR3 bases are TGTGCCAGCAGCGCTAGGGGCAGGAGCAATGAAAAACTGTTTTTT.

The gene calls are TRBV7-9 and TRBJ1-4, with D tentatively TRBD1 (6 bases). CDR1 is SEHNR, CDR2 FQNEAQ, per germline (reference sequence). This CDR3 spans 18 amino acids. Deletions cut 1 base from V and 1 base from J, with 16 bases between. CDR3 residues: CASSLGGAAAQTNEKLFF. In DNA form, the CDR3 reads TGTGCCAGCAGCTTAGGGGGGGCGGCAGCCCAAACTAATGAAAAACTGTTTTTT. Full variable domain (outside the CDR3, taken from reference TRBV7-9 and TRBJ1-4): DTGVSQNPRHKITKRGQNVTFRCDPISEHNRLYWYRQTLGQGPEFLTYFQNEAQLEKSRLLSDRFSAERPKGSFSTLEIQRTEQGDSAMYLCASSLGGAAAQTNEKLFFGSGTQLSVL.

As for this clone: The junction differs from germline at one of its ends, possibly a read error. This specimen includes other DNA sequences encoding the same CDR3. The chain has TRBV28 and TRBJ1-1; weak D call: TRBD1 (6 bases). The CDR3 is 13 residues long. CDR1 is MDHEN, CDR2 SYDVKM, per germline. In nucleotides, the CDR3 is TGCGCCAGCAGGGGACCTTTGAACACTGAAGCTTTCTTT. This gives the protein CASRGPLNTEAFF.

In its sample, this clone was seen a few times. This chain joins TRBV6-1 and TRBJ2-2, with D perhaps TRBD1 (5 bases). Germline values: CDR1 MNHNS, CDR2 SASEGT. The CDR3 runs to 15 residues. V gave up 5 bases and J gave up 4 bases, with 14 bases separating them. CDR3 nucleotide sequence: TGTGCCAGCAGTCGAAACCCCGACAGCACCGGGGAGCTGTTTTTT. Protein product: CASSRNPDSTGELFF.

This clone was seen a single time. V and J are TRBV21-1 and TRBJ1-3. TRBV21-1 is described as a pseudogene. The CDR3 runs to 15 residues. The DNA of the CDR3 is TGTGCCAGCAGCACTCCGGGACGGCCTGGAAACACCATATATTTT. Amino acids: CASSTPGRPGNTIYF.

This clone was seen only a few times. The J gene is TRBJ2-1, the V gene TRBV9; 14 bases are shared with TRBD2. Germline-derived CDR1 and CDR2 are SGDLS and YYNGEE. With V trimmed by 0 bases and J by 7 bases, 3 bases remained unmatched. This CDR3 contains 16 residues. CDR3 nucleotide sequence: TGTGCCAGCAGCGTAGTCTGGACTAGCGGGAGGAATGAGCAGTTCTTC. This gives the protein CASSVVWTSGRNEQFF.

This clone has just one count. The chain's CDR3 is CASSHSRNYGYTF. The CDR3 DNA reads as TGTGCCAGCAGCCACTCGAGGAACTATGGCTACACCTTC. V is TRBV14 and J is TRBJ1-2, with D unclear. Germline V gene sequence: CDR1 SGHDN, CDR2 FVKESK. V was clipped by 3 bases and J by 2 bases, with 7 bases between them. The CDR3 totals 13 residues. Drawing the rest from reference TRBV14 and TRBJ1-2, the complete variable domain is EAGVTQFPSHSVIEKGQTVTLRCDPISGHDNLYWYRRVMGKEIKFLLHFVKESKQDESGMPNNRFLAERTGGTYSTLKVQPAELEDSGVYFCASSHSRNYGYTFGSGTRLTVV.

V gene TRBV11-3 combines with J gene TRBJ2-1; no reliable D call. Germline V lookup: CDR1 SGHNT, CDR2 YENEEA. The CDR3 runs to 14 residues. The germline V and J ends were trimmed by 1 base and 4 bases, with 8 bases remaining between them. CDR3: CASSLAGGYNEQFF. CDR3 in DNA: TGTGCCAGCAGCTTAGCGGGTGGGTACAATGAGCAGTTCTTC.

The V gene is TRBV6-1, the J gene TRBJ1-5; D remains unclear. This CDR3 is 13 amino acids long. V was trimmed by 2 bases and J by 7 bases, leaving 9 bases between them. Per germline, CDR1 MNHNS and CDR2 SASEGT. CDR3 coding DNA: TGTGCCAGCAGTGAAATGTTTGGGCAGCCCCAGCATTTT. Its protein product is CASSEMFGQPQHF.

The chain carries TRBV5-1 and TRBJ2-3; 11 nucleotides align to TRBD2. Germline CDR1 is SGHRS and CDR2 is YFSETQ. After removal of 0 bases from V and 2 bases from J, the junction contained 2 bases not matched to a gene. There are 16 residues in the CDR3. In DNA, the CDR3 is TGCGCCAGCAGCTTGGCGACTAGCGGGATCACAGATACGCAGTATTTT. It translates to CASSLATSGITDTQYF.

The V and J genes are TRBV9 and TRBJ2-2, with TRBD1 matching 9 bases. Germline assignment: CDR1 SGDLS and CDR2 YYNGEE. V shed 3 bases and J 5 bases; nucleotides not matched to a gene: 8. The CDR3 totals 16 residues. CDR3 loop: CASSANRGRYTGELFF. As DNA, the CDR3 is TGTGCCAGCAGCGCGAACAGGGGGCGCTATACCGGGGAGCTGTTTTTT.

V is TRBV19 and J is TRBJ1-2, with 9 nucleotides matching TRBD1. The germline gives CDR1 LNHDA, CDR2 SQIVND (reference sequence). CDR3 length: 16 residues. Trimming cost V 5 bases and J 5 bases; bases outside gene matches: 12. The CDR3 protein is CASSRGTGTGKYGYTF. In nucleotides, the CDR3 is TGTGCCAGTAGTCGGGGGACCGGGACAGGGAAGTATGGCTACACCTTC.

This chain connects TRBV5-5 to TRBJ2-1; weak D call: TRBD1 (6 bases). V lost 3 bases to trimming and J lost 9 bases, with 13 bases between them. The germline V gene has CDR1 SGHKS and CDR2 YYEKEE (reference sequence). CDR3 size: 13 residues. The CDR3 region is CASSSIRGGEQFF. The CDR3 nucleotides are TGTGCCAGCAGCTCCATCAGGGGTGGTGAGCAGTTCTTC.

The V gene is TRBV7-2, the J gene TRBJ1-2; 9 bases align to TRBD1. CDR3 length: 16 amino acids. Trimming removed 5 bases from V and 7 bases from J; junction bases left unmatched: 14. CDR1 SGHTA and CDR2 FQGNSA come from the germline V gene. In DNA form, the CDR3 reads TGTGCCAGCAGCCCGACTCCTCCGGGACAGGGACTTGGCTACACCTTC. It specifies CASSPTPPGQGLGYTF.

This chain links TRBV13 with TRBJ2-6; D unresolved. The germline V gene encodes CDR1 PRHDT and CDR2 FYEKMQ (reference sequence). Trimming stripped 3 bases from V and 2 bases from J, with 17 bases between. The CDR3 runs to 18 residues. In DNA, the CDR3 is TGTGCCAGCAGCTTCCGCACCCACGCCGTCCCTGGGGCCAACGTCCTGACTTTC. Its translation: CASSFRTHAVPGANVLTF. Supplemented by reference TRBV13 and TRBJ2-6, the full variable domain reads AAGVIQSPRHLIKEKRETATLKCYPIPRHDTVYWYQQGPGQDPQFLISFYEKMQSDKGSIPDRFSAQQFSDYHSELNMSSLELGDSALYFCASSFRTHAVPGANVLTFGAGSRLTVL.

The J gene is TRBJ2-1, the V gene TRBV5-1, with 7 bases lining up with TRBD1. The germline CDR1 and CDR2 sequences are SGHRS and YFSETQ. This CDR3 has 14 amino acids. The V and J ends lost 2 bases and 4 bases, in that order; junction bases with no gene match: 3. The CDR3 sequence: CASSLGTDYNEQFF. CDR3 coding DNA: TGCGCCAGCAGCTTAGGGACAGATTACAATGAGCAGTTCTTC.

V gene TRBV29-1 combines with J gene TRBJ1-1; perhaps TRBD1 as D (5 bases). The CDR3 sequence is 16 residues long. Germline CDR1 reads SQVTM; CDR2 reads ANQGSEA. Trimming shortened V by 1 base and J by 7 bases, and 22 bases separated the two germline ends. CDR3 bases: TGCAGCGTTGAAGGCAGGGCGGATGGGGTGGGTAGTGAAGCTTTCTTT. It is translated as CSVEGRADGVGSEAFF.